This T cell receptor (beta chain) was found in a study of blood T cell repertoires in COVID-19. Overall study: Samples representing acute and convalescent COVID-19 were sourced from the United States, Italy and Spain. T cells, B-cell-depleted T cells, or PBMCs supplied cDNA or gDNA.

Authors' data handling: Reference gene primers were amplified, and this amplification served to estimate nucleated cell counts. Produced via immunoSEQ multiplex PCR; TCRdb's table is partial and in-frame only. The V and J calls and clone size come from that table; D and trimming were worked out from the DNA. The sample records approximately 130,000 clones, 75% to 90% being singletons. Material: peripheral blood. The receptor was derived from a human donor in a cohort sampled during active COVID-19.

The CDR3, as DNA: TGCGCCAGCAGTGACAACCCCTCGGGGGAGCAGTACGTC. As protein: CASSDNPSGEQYV. The chain joins TRBV10-1 to TRBJ2-7; tentatively, D is TRBD2 (5 bases). There are 13 residues in the CDR3. Germline CDR1 WNHNN, CDR2 SYGVQD (reference sequence). V lost 3 bases and J lost 7, with 13 bases in between.